This is a list of T cell receptor beta chains from one sample in a study of cytomegalovirus exposure and HLA in healthy donors. The protocol was immunoSEQ multiplex PCR, while the TCRdb copy is restricted to in-frame clones and leaves out a portion. The sample records about 100,000 clones, 81% being singletons. Sequencing input: PBMCs. Source of these receptors: a man in his forties or fifties in good health and CMV-seropositive. The CDR3 runs from the conserved cysteine through the conserved F or W. Each record gives: J gene, D gene, V gene, clone size, CDR3 protein, CDR3 DNA. D genes are given only for firm matches. Not all rows give a size; the values are once, few, many and, for expanded clones, a class.

j_gene: TRBJ2-2; d_gene: TRBD1; v_gene: TRBV9; abundance: .; CDR3aa: CASNGQGRYTGELFF; CDR3nt: TGTGCCAGCAACGGACAGGGGCGTTACACCGGGGAGCTGTTTTTT
j_gene: TRBJ1-1; d_gene: .; v_gene: TRBV19; abundance: once; CDR3aa: CASTPGGMNTEAFF; CDR3nt: TGTGCCAGTACCCCCGGCGGGATGAACACTGAAGCTTTTTTT
j_gene: TRBJ2-3; d_gene: .; v_gene: TRBV18; abundance: .; CDR3aa: CASTPSVTDTQYF; CDR3nt: TGTGCCAGCACGCCGAGCGTGACAGATACGCAGTATTTT
j_gene: TRBJ1-2; d_gene: .; v_gene: TRBV7-9; abundance: once; CDR3aa: CASSFTGKGGYTF; CDR3nt: TGTGCCAGCAGCTTTACAGGGAAGGGAGGCTACACCTTC
j_gene: TRBJ1-2; d_gene: TRBD1; v_gene: TRBV7-9; abundance: .; CDR3aa: CSSSFRDRVGYTF; CDR3nt: TGTTCCAGCAGCTTCAGGGACAGGGTAGGCTACACCTTC
j_gene: TRBJ2-3; d_gene: TRBD2; v_gene: TRBV5-1; abundance: once; CDR3aa: CASSPAGGPDTQYF; CDR3nt: TGCGCCAGCAGCCCAGCGGGAGGGCCTGATACGCAGTATTTT
j_gene: TRBJ1-5; d_gene: .; v_gene: TRBV18; abundance: .; CDR3aa: CASSPDRILGDQPQHF; CDR3nt: TGTGCCAGCTCACCTGACAGGATCCTAGGGGATCAGCCCCAGCATTTT
j_gene: TRBJ2-4; d_gene: .; v_gene: TRBV15; abundance: .; CDR3aa: CATSAGDKNIQYF; CDR3nt: TGTGCCACCAGCGCCGGTGACAAAAACATTCAGTACTTC
j_gene: TRBJ1-2; d_gene: TRBD1; v_gene: TRBV5-1; abundance: few; CDR3aa: CASSGPGTGIPLNYGYTF; CDR3nt: TGCGCCAGCAGCGGCCCCGGGACAGGGATACCTCTTAACTATGGCTACACCTTC
j_gene: TRBJ2-7; d_gene: TRBD1; v_gene: TRBV29-1; abundance: .; CDR3aa: CSVGGTSGGRDEQYF; CDR3nt: TGCAGCGTTGGAGGAACCTCAGGGGGCCGGGACGAGCAGTACTTC
j_gene: TRBJ1-4; d_gene: .; v_gene: TRBV7-9; abundance: .; CDR3aa: CASSFIPTGYHEKLFF; CDR3nt: TGTGCCAGCAGCTTTATCCCGACGGGTTATCATGAAAAACTGTTTTTT
j_gene: TRBJ1-1; d_gene: TRBD1; v_gene: TRBV19; abundance: .; CDR3aa: CASSIAAGTGTPNTEAFF; CDR3nt: TGTGCCAGTAGTATAGCAGCCGGGACAGGGACCCCGAACACTGAAGCTTTCTTT
j_gene: TRBJ1-1; d_gene: .; v_gene: TRBV5-5; abundance: .; CDR3aa: CASSLTVMNTEAFF; CDR3nt: TGTGCCAGCAGCCTGACAGTCATGAACACTGAAGCTTTCTTT
j_gene: TRBJ2-7; d_gene: .; v_gene: TRBV9; abundance: .; CDR3aa: CASSVGGGVYEQYF; CDR3nt: TGTGCCAGCAGCGTAGGAGGGGGGGTCTACGAGCAGTACTTC
j_gene: TRBJ1-2; d_gene: .; v_gene: TRBV5-6; abundance: few; CDR3aa: CASSRGIDNYGYTF; CDR3nt: TGTGCCAGCAGCCGAGGGATAGACAACTATGGCTACACCTTC
j_gene: TRBJ1-1; d_gene: TRBD1; v_gene: TRBV5-1; abundance: .; CDR3aa: CASSLEGAGTEAFF; CDR3nt: TGCGCCAGCAGCTTAGAGGGGGCTGGCACTGAAGCTTTCTTT
j_gene: TRBJ2-5; d_gene: .; v_gene: TRBV2; abundance: .; CDR3aa: CASTGLQFQYF; CDR3nt: TGTGCCAGCACTGGCCTCCAATTCCAGTACTTC
j_gene: TRBJ1-1; d_gene: .; v_gene: TRBV19; abundance: few; CDR3aa: CASSIRGITEAFF; CDR3nt: TGTGCCAGTAGTATTAGAGGGATTACTGAAGCTTTCTTT
j_gene: TRBJ1-4; d_gene: .; v_gene: TRBV27; abundance: .; CDR3aa: CASSHLGGVNEKLFF; CDR3nt: TGTGCCAGCAGCCATCTCGGGGGAGTTAATGAAAAACTGTTTTTT
j_gene: TRBJ2-5; d_gene: .; v_gene: TRBV5-1; abundance: .; CDR3aa: CASSLSSGNQETQYF; CDR3nt: TGCGCCAGCAGCTTAAGCAGCGGAAACCAAGAGACCCAGTACTTC
j_gene: TRBJ1-1; d_gene: TRBD1; v_gene: TRBV5-4; abundance: .; CDR3aa: CASTRDRGLSEAFF; CDR3nt: TGTGCCAGCACCCGGGACAGGGGCCTTTCTGAAGCTTTCTTT
j_gene: TRBJ2-7; d_gene: .; v_gene: TRBV20-1; abundance: .; CDR3aa: CSARQGYEQYF; CDR3nt: TGCAGTGCACGGCAGGGTTACGAGCAGTACTTC
j_gene: TRBJ1-1; d_gene: .; v_gene: TRBV7-8; abundance: .; CDR3aa: CASSPRGTVGYTEAFF; CDR3nt: TGTGCCAGCAGCCCCCGGGGGACTGTGGGGTACACTGAAGCTTTCTTT
j_gene: TRBJ2-7; d_gene: .; v_gene: TRBV28; abundance: .; CDR3aa: CASSLSRGGTLYEQYF; CDR3nt: TGTGCCAGCAGTTTATCGAGGGGGGGGACCCTATACGAGCAGTACTTC
j_gene: TRBJ1-2; d_gene: .; v_gene: TRBV11-2; abundance: .; CDR3aa: CASSSGQGYGYTF; CDR3nt: TGTGCCAGCAGCTCGGGACAAGGATATGGCTACACCTTC
j_gene: TRBJ1-5; d_gene: .; v_gene: TRBV7-4; abundance: .; CDR3aa: CASSLQGPSNQPQHF; CDR3nt: TGTGCCAGCAGCCTACAGGGTCCTAGCAATCAGCCCCAGCATTTT
j_gene: TRBJ1-1; d_gene: .; v_gene: TRBV7-8; abundance: .; CDR3aa: CASSLAWQNTEAFF; CDR3nt: TGTGCCAGCAGCTTAGCGTGGCAGAACACTGAAGCTTTCTTT
j_gene: TRBJ2-7; d_gene: .; v_gene: TRBV9; abundance: .; CDR3aa: CASSSDSYGYEQYF; CDR3nt: TGTGCCAGCAGTTCTGATTCGTACGGCTACGAGCAGTACTTC
j_gene: TRBJ2-3; d_gene: .; v_gene: TRBV5-1; abundance: .; CDR3aa: CASSLQGSTDTQYF; CDR3nt: TGCGCCAGCAGTTTACAGGGTAGCACAGATACGCAGTATTTT
j_gene: TRBJ2-2; d_gene: TRBD2; v_gene: TRBV5-1; abundance: few; CDR3aa: CASSRGEASTGELFF; CDR3nt: TGCGCCAGCAGCCGGGGGGAGGCCAGCACCGGGGAGCTGTTTTTT
j_gene: TRBJ2-7; d_gene: .; v_gene: TRBV19; abundance: .; CDR3aa: CASSMVADYEQYF; CDR3nt: TGTGCCAGTAGTATGGTCGCGGACTACGAGCAGTACTTC
j_gene: TRBJ1-2; d_gene: .; v_gene: TRBV7-3; abundance: .; CDR3aa: CASSSPYGGYTF; CDR3nt: TGTGCCAGCAGCTCCCCCTACGGTGGCTACACCTTC
j_gene: TRBJ1-6; d_gene: TRBD1; v_gene: TRBV18; abundance: .; CDR3aa: CASSATGAGNNSPLHF; CDR3nt: TGTGCCAGCTCAGCCACAGGGGCTGGGAATAATTCACCCCTCCACTTT
j_gene: TRBJ2-7; d_gene: .; v_gene: TRBV5-1; abundance: .; CDR3aa: CASSLGPGQGYGQYF; CDR3nt: TGCGCCAGCAGCTTGGGACCGGGCCAGGGCTACGGGCAGTACTTC
j_gene: TRBJ2-7; d_gene: .; v_gene: TRBV6-6; abundance: .; CDR3aa: CASSYGGPYEQYF; CDR3nt: TGTGCCAGCAGTTACGGGGGCCCCTACGAGCAGTACTTC
j_gene: TRBJ2-4; d_gene: TRBD1; v_gene: TRBV28; abundance: .; CDR3aa: CASNPTGLAKNSQYF; CDR3nt: TGTGCCAGCAACCCGACAGGGCTAGCCAAAAACAGTCAGTACTTC
j_gene: TRBJ2-1; d_gene: .; v_gene: TRBV29-1; abundance: .; CDR3aa: CSVETVDYNEQFF; CDR3nt: TGCAGCGTTGAGACAGTGGATTACAATGAGCAGTTCTTC
j_gene: TRBJ1-5; d_gene: TRBD1; v_gene: TRBV19; abundance: .; CDR3aa: CARGGNRGFGQPQHF; CDR3nt: TGTGCCAGGGGAGGGAACAGGGGGTTTGGTCAGCCCCAGCATTTT
j_gene: TRBJ1-1; d_gene: .; v_gene: TRBV15; abundance: .; CDR3aa: CATSRGGGPGREAFF; CDR3nt: TGTGCCACCAGCAGAGGTGGGGGCCCAGGGCGGGAAGCTTTCTTT
j_gene: TRBJ2-5; d_gene: .; v_gene: TRBV15; abundance: .; CDR3aa: CATSSGGGGISETQYF; CDR3nt: TGTGCCACCAGCAGTGGGGGCGGGGGCATTTCGGAGACCCAGTACTTC
j_gene: TRBJ1-5; d_gene: .; v_gene: TRBV18; abundance: .; CDR3aa: CASSPPGSRDQPQHF; CDR3nt: TGTGCCAGCTCACCACCAGGGTCGAGGGATCAGCCCCAGCATTTT
j_gene: TRBJ1-1; d_gene: .; v_gene: TRBV7-8; abundance: .; CDR3aa: CASSLPDRWEGNTEAFF; CDR3nt: TGTGCCAGCAGCTTACCCGACAGATGGGAAGGAAACACTGAAGCTTTCTTT
j_gene: TRBJ2-1; d_gene: .; v_gene: TRBV28; abundance: .; CDR3aa: CASSLKGGTRNEQFF; CDR3nt: TGTGCCAGCAGTTTAAAAGGGGGTACTAGGAATGAGCAGTTCTTC
j_gene: TRBJ1-2; d_gene: TRBD1; v_gene: TRBV6-1; abundance: once; CDR3aa: CASSAQGSNYGYTF; CDR3nt: TGTGCCAGCAGTGCACAGGGGTCCAACTATGGCTACACCTTC
j_gene: TRBJ2-2; d_gene: .; v_gene: TRBV2; abundance: few; CDR3aa: CASREDFSGELFF; CDR3nt: TGTGCCAGCAGAGAGGACTTCTCCGGGGAGCTGTTTTTT
j_gene: TRBJ1-6; d_gene: TRBD1; v_gene: TRBV5-1; abundance: .; CDR3aa: CASSVRTGPSPLHF; CDR3nt: TGCGCCAGCAGCGTTAGGACAGGGCCCTCACCCCTCCACTTT
j_gene: TRBJ2-7; d_gene: .; v_gene: TRBV7-6; abundance: .; CDR3aa: CASGSGQEGEQYF; CDR3nt: TGTGCCAGCGGCTCGGGACAAGAAGGCGAGCAGTACTTC
j_gene: TRBJ2-3; d_gene: TRBD2; v_gene: TRBV18; abundance: .; CDR3aa: CASSPRTSEFTDTQYF; CDR3nt: TGTGCCAGCTCACCACGCACTAGCGAGTTCACAGATACGCAGTATTTT
j_gene: TRBJ2-7; d_gene: TRBD2; v_gene: TRBV30; abundance: .; CDR3aa: CASILAGGLNEQYF; CDR3nt: TGTGCCAGCATACTAGCGGGGGGGCTCAACGAGCAGTACTTC
j_gene: TRBJ2-5; d_gene: TRBD2; v_gene: TRBV7-9; abundance: .; CDR3aa: CASWRGGLKTQYF; CDR3nt: TGTGCCAGTTGGCGGGGGGGTTTGAAGACCCAGTACTTC
j_gene: TRBJ2-2; d_gene: .; v_gene: TRBV18; abundance: .; CDR3aa: CASSNGYGGRTGELFF; CDR3nt: TGTGCCAGCTCGAACGGATACGGGGGGCGCACCGGGGAGCTGTTTTTT
j_gene: TRBJ2-1; d_gene: .; v_gene: TRBV28; abundance: .; CDR3aa: CASSFRGTRNEQFF; CDR3nt: TGTGCCAGCAGTTTTAGGGGGACCCGCAATGAGCAGTTCTTC